These 16 T cell receptor beta chains share one sample of origin, sequenced in a study of human T cells and chemical hapten exposure. TCRdb passed the RACE reads through MiXCR, listing each CDR3 protein once. The sample has tens of thousands of distinct CDR3 sequences, 9.5% to 12% seen once; the top ten hold 4% to 5%. Time point given: patch test 1, 2 weeks after DPC sensitization. Regarding treatment: therapeutic diphenylcyclopropenone sensitization with weekly scalp DPC. The specimen was whole blood, collected in connection with sensitization to the hapten diphenylcyclopropenone (DPC). Every receptor here comes from a woman aged 45-60 years with alopecia areata. Some clones in this sample may be carry-over from other donors' samples.

This clonotype appeared a few times. CDR3: CASSPMGQETQYF. CDR3 DNA sequence: TGTGCCAGCAGCCCGATGGGGCAAGAGACCCAGTACTTC. The chain links TRBV27 to TRBJ2-5; D not certain. The CDR3 spans 13 residues. Germline CDR1 and CDR2: MNHEY and SMNVEV (reference sequence). Trimming pared 6 bases from V and 2 bases from J, leaving 10 bases between.

This clonotype came up many times. The genes are TRBV6-5 and TRBJ2-5; D possibly uses TRBD1 or TRBD2 (5 bases each). Trimming stripped 7 bases from V and 5 bases from J, with 17 bases between. The CDR3 length is 14 residues. The V gene's germline CDR1 is MNHEY and CDR2 SVGAGI. The CDR3 loop is CASNRITGGETQYF. CDR3 nucleotides: TGTGCCAGCAACAGGATCACGGGCGGGGAGACCCAGTACTTC.

This clonotype was observed a few times. The chain links TRBV7-2 to TRBJ2-6; TRBD1 matches 9 bases. Germline V lookup: CDR1 SGHTA, CDR2 FQGNSA. Trimming cost V 5 bases and J 3 bases; bases outside gene matches: 8. This CDR3 is built from 17 residues. The DNA for the CDR3 is TGTGCCAGCAGCCCGGGACAGGGCGATAGTGGGGCCAACGTCCTGACTTTC. As protein: CASSPGQGDSGANVLTF.

This clonotype occurred many times. The CDR3 nucleotides are TGTGCCAGCAGCTTGGGATACTCGGAAAAACTGTTTTTT. Translated, it gives CASSLGYSEKLFF. The chain uses TRBV7-9 and TRBJ1-4; D unresolved. V was pared by 3 bases and J by 8 bases, with 10 bases between. The CDR3 sequence is 13 residues long. Germline V gene data show CDR1 as SEHNR and CDR2 as FQNEAQ (reference sequence).

This clonotype was recorded a few times. The rearrangement joins TRBV27 to TRBJ2-7; D might be TRBD1 or TRBD2, each matching 6 bases. The V and J ends lost 2 bases and 1 base respectively, with 15 bases between them. Germline CDR1 is MNHEY and CDR2 is SMNVEV (reference sequence). The CDR3 is 16 residues long. Written as DNA, the CDR3 is TGTGCCAGCAGTTTAGATCGGGGGCGAAGGTCCTACGAGCAGTACTTC. Protein sequence: CASSLDRGRRSYEQYF.

The chain joins TRBV7-2 to TRBJ2-5; D call uncertain. V lost 5 bases, J lost 4 bases, and 11 bases lay in between. Germline V gene sequence: CDR1 SGHTA, CDR2 FQGNSA. The CDR3 runs to 13 residues. The CDR3 sequence is CASSPIPPETQYF. The CDR3 DNA sequence: TGTGCCAGCAGCCCTATCCCCCCAGAGACCCAGTACTTC.

This clonotype was detected many times. This chain uses TRBV29-1 with TRBJ2-5; TRBD2 matches 7 bases. The CDR3 consists of 12 residues. Germline CDR1 and CDR2: SQVTM and ANQGSEA. After removal of 7 bases from V and 1 base from J, the junction contained 3 bases not matched to a gene. The CDR3 coding sequence is TGCAGCGGGCGGGGGACCCAAGAGACCCAGTACTTC. Its protein is CSGRGTQETQYF.

As concerns this clonotype: This may be a read error, as it is one base from a much larger clone. CDR3 coding DNA: TGCACCAGCAGCCCGCTGGGACAGGGGGTCTACGAGCAGTACTTC. Translating gives CTSSPLGQGVYEQYF. The rearrangement links TRBV5-1 to TRBJ2-7, with 11 bases lining up with TRBD1. Germline CDR1 is SGHRS and CDR2 is YFSETQ. CDR3 length: 15 amino acids.

This clonotype occurred a few times. The chain combines TRBV7-9 with TRBJ1-1; D perhaps matches TRBD1 (6 bases). This CDR3 contains 13 residues. The germline CDR1 and CDR2 sequences are SEHNR and FQNEAQ (reference sequence). Trimming took 3 bases from V and 4 from J, leaving 9 bases between them. CDR3 DNA: TGTGCCAGCAGCTTCACAGGGCCCACTGAAGCTTTCTTT. Translated: CASSFTGPTEAFF.

As to this clonotype: A read error is likely, as this CDR3 ends without the conserved phenylalanine or tryptophan. V is TRBV4-3 and J is TRBJ2-6; no definite D call. Trimming took 0 bases from V and 0 from J, leaving 12 bases between them. Germline CDR1 and CDR2: LGHNA and YSLEER. The CDR3 sequence is 18 residues long. The CDR3 region has the DNA TGCGCCAGCAGCCAAGATAGGAACTCAAACTCTGGGGCCAACGTCCTGACTCTC. It is translated as CASSQDRNSNSGANVLTL.

As DNA, the CDR3 is TGCAGCGTTGAGCTGGGTTTACAGGGTTCCAGCTATGGCTACACCTTC. It codes for CSVELGLQGSSYGYTF. The chain links TRBV29-1 to TRBJ1-2; maybe TRBD1 (6 bases). The length of the CDR3 is 16 residues. With 3 bases removed from V and 4 bases from J, the gap between germline ends came to 21 bases. Germline assignment: CDR1 SQVTM and CDR2 ANQGSEA.

This clonotype was seen a handful of times. CDR3 residues: CATSRASASYEQYF. CDR3 nucleotides: TGTGCCACCAGCAGAGCGTCAGCCTCCTACGAGCAGTACTTC. V usage is TRBV15 and J usage is TRBJ2-7, with D uncertain. The germline gives CDR1 LNHNV, CDR2 YYDKDF (reference sequence). The V end lost 1 base, the J end lost 0 bases, and 7 bases lay between the germline ends. The CDR3 spans 14 residues. Full variable domain (rest looked up from reference TRBV15 and TRBJ2-7): DAMVIQNPRYQVTQFGKPVTLSCSQTLNHNVMYWYQQKSSQAPKLLFHYYDKDFNNEADTPDNFQSRRPNTSFCFLDIRSPGLGDTAMYLCATSRASASYEQYFGPGTRLTVT.

This clonotype was recorded at least ten times. J is TRBJ2-6 and V is TRBV18; tentative D call: TRBD1 (6 bases). CDR1 is KGHSH, CDR2 LQKENI, per germline. Trimming left V 4 bases short and J 0 bases short, with 7 bases between. This CDR3 spans 15 amino acids. The CDR3 DNA sequence: TGTGCCAGCTCACAAGGGGGCTCTGGGGCCAACGTCCTGACTTTC. Protein sequence: CASSQGGSGANVLTF.

This clonotype appeared a few times. V usage is TRBV6-5 and J usage is TRBJ1-6; D is uncertain. Deletions cut 6 bases from V and 3 bases from J, with 12 bases between. The CDR3 length is 15 residues. Germline V gene lookup returns CDR1 MNHEY and CDR2 SVGAGI. The CDR3 loop is CASRRDLLYNSPLHF. The CDR3 DNA follows: TGTGCCAGCAGACGAGATCTCCTCTATAATTCACCCCTCCACTTT.

This sequence joins TRBV30 and TRBJ1-4; D possibly corresponds to TRBD1 (6 bases). Trimming shortened V by 2 bases and J by 8 bases, and 21 bases separated the two germline ends. Germline V gives CDR1 GTSNPN, CDR2 SVGIG (reference sequence). This CDR3 contains 16 residues. The CDR3 region has the DNA TGTGCCTGGAGTCTTGGATTAGGGGGTGATAAAGAAAAACTGTTTTTT. As protein: CAWSLGLGGDKEKLFF. Full variable domain (missing parts from reference TRBV30 and TRBJ1-4): SQTIHQWPATLVQPVGSPLSLECTVEGTSNPNLYWYRQAAGRGLQLLFYSVGIGQISSEVPQNLSASRPQDRQFILSSKKLLLSDSGFYLCAWSLGLGGDKEKLFFGSGTQLSVL.

The rearrangement uses TRBV6-5 and TRBJ2-1, with 8 bases that match TRBD1. Germline V CDR1 and CDR2: MNHEY, SVGAGI. The CDR3 runs to 15 residues. Trimming at V came to 6 bases and at J to 5 bases, leaving 9 bases not matched to a gene. Here the CDR3 reads CASRTGQGGDNEQFF. The CDR3 region has the DNA TGTGCCAGCAGAACCGGACAGGGAGGAGACAATGAGCAGTTCTTC.